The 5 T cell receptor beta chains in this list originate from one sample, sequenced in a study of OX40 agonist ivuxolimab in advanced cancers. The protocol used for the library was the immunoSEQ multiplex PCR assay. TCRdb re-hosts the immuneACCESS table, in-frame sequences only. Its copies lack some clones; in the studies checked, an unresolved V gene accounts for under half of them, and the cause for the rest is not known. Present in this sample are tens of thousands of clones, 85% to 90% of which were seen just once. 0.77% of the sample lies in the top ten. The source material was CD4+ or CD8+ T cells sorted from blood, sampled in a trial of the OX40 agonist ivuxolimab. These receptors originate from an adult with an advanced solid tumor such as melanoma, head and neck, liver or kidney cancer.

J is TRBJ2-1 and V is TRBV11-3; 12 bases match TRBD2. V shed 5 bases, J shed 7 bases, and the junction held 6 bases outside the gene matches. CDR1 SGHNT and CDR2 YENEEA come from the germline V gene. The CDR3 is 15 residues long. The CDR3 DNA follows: TGTGCCAGCAGCCATAGACTAGCGGGGGTAAATGAGCAGTTCTTC. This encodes CASSHRLAGVNEQFF. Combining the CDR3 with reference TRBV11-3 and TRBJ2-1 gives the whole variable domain EAGVVQSPRYKIIEKKQPVAFWCNPISGHNTLYWYLQNLGQGPELLIRYENEEAVDDSQLPKDRFSAERLKGVDSTLKIQPAELGDSAVYLCASSHRLAGVNEQFFGPGTRLTVL.

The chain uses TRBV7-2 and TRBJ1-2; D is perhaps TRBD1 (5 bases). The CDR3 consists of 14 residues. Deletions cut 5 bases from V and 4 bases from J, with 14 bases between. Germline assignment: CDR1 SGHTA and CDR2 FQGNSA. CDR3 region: CASSHRSPGYGYTF. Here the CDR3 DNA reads TGTGCCAGCAGCCACAGGTCGCCGGGCTATGGCTACACCTTC.

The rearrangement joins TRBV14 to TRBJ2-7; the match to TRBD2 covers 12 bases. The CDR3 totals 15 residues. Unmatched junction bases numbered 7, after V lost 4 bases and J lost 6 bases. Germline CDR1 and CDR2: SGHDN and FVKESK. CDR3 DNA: TGTGCCAGCAGCCCATGGACTAGCGGGATCTCCGAGCAGTACTTC. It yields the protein CASSPWTSGISEQYF.

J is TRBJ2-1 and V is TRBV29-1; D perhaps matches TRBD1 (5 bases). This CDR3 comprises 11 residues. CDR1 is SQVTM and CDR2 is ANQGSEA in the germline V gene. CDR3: CGGRASNEQFF. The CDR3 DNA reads TGCGGCGGCAGGGCTTCCAATGAGCAGTTCTTC.

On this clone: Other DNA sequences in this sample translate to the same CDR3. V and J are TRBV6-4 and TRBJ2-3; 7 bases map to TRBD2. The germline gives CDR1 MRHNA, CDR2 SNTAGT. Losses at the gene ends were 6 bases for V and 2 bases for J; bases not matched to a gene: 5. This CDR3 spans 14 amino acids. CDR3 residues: CASSVTSATDTQYF. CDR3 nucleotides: TGTGCCAGCAGCGTTACTAGCGCCACAGATACGCAGTATTTT.